The clone carrying this TCR beta chain has at least ten counts. Its antigen is currently unknown. TCRdb re-derived calls from the PCR reads in MiXCR, one entry per CDR3 protein. This table holds 8,800 or so distinct CDR3 sequences, roughly a fifth found once. These data originate in a study of molecular identifiers for immune sequencing clone quantification. Study-level background: Across replicate runs, RNA obtained from approximately 20,000 or 100,000 naive CD8 cells was divided into five, with four undergoing sequencing. Study-wide results and limits: Beyond 20 RNA copies, clones held over 98% of effector molecules, compared with under 1% in naive cells. Spiked Jurkat TCR RNA equivalent to one cell was reportedly detectable in roughly 1 million naive cells.

Germline V gene data show CDR1 as PRHDT and CDR2 as FYEKMQ (reference sequence). The CDR3 runs to 15 residues. Trimming cost V 5 bases and J 3 bases; bases outside gene matches: 7. V is TRBV13 and J is TRBJ2-7; TRBD1 matches at 10 bases. The TCR was taken from a human donor in good health. Some libraries in this study had Jurkat cell RNA spiked in. The sequenced sample was naive CD8+ T cells from blood, with Jurkat cell RNA spiked in. Described subset: FACS-sorted CD8+CD4-CCR7+CD45RA+ naive T cells. The DNA for the CDR3 is TGTGCCAGCAGCCCCCGGACAGGGGGTGGCTACGAGCAGTACTTC. It encodes CASSPRTGGGYEQYF.